A single sample is the source of the 16 T cell receptor beta chains below, sequenced in a study of a mutant IDH1 vaccine in newly diagnosed glioma. Their target antigens are unknown. Profiled with immunoSEQ multiplex PCR; TCRdb holds only in-frame clones, not every one. The repertoire holds 82,000 or so clones, with 65% to 90% as singletons. Time point reported: week 23, last vaccination. Doses comprised 300 ug of mutant IDH1 20-mer peptide each, plus topical imiquimod. The sample here was PBMCs, taken from a glioma patient whose treatment included an IDH1 peptide vaccine. These receptors all stem from a man aged 30 to 39 with glioma. Some clones in this sample may be carry-over from other donors' samples.

The J gene is TRBJ2-7, the V gene TRBV5-4; 10 positions agree with TRBD1. This CDR3 contains 14 residues. V was clipped by 3 bases and J by 9 bases; unmatched bases: 9. Germline CDR1 SGHNT, CDR2 YYREEE (reference sequence). The CDR3 reads CASSYGQGGTMQYF. CDR3 coding DNA: TGTGCCAGCAGCTACGGACAGGGGGGTACGATGCAGTACTTC.

The rearrangement links TRBV5-1 to TRBJ2-2; possibly TRBD1 for D (6 bases). The CDR3 totals 14 residues. V lost 4 bases and J 3 bases, leaving 10 bases between the germline ends. CDR1 and CDR2 from the germline V gene are SGHRS and YFSETQ. The CDR3 region is CASSPGQYTGELFF. CDR3 in DNA: TGCGCCAGCAGCCCTGGACAGTACACCGGGGAGCTGTTTTTT.

This clone was detected only a few times. This chain joins TRBV28 and TRBJ2-3; 15 bases map to TRBD2. The CDR3 runs 22 residues. The germline gives CDR1 MDHEN, CDR2 SYDVKM. J lost 2 bases, V lost 2 bases, and 17 bases had no gene match. Written as DNA, the CDR3 is TGTGCCAGCAGTTTACTTTTCCCCGTTGGACTAGCGGGAGGGAATGTCACAGATACGCAGTATTTT. This codes for CASSLLFPVGLAGGNVTDTQYF.

This chain joins TRBV5-1 and TRBJ1-5, with TRBD1 as a possible D gene (5 bases). The CDR3 runs 14 residues. The V and J ends lost 0 bases and 6 bases respectively, with 10 bases between them. Germline V gene lookup returns CDR1 SGHRS and CDR2 YFSETQ. DNA for the CDR3: TGCGCCAGCAGCTTGGGGGGGAGCGGTCAGCCCCAGCATTTT. It encodes CASSLGGSGQPQHF.

J is TRBJ1-1 and V is TRBV25-1; 7 positions match TRBD1. CDR1 MGHDK and CDR2 SYGVNS come from the germline V gene. CDR3 size: 13 residues. The V gene end was trimmed by 4 bases and the J gene end by 5 bases; junction bases not matched to a gene: 4. The CDR3 DNA reads TGTGCCAGCAGTGGGAGGGGGCGTACTGAAGCTTTCTTT. Encoded protein: CASSGRGRTEAFF.

The chain recombines TRBV2 with TRBJ2-5; D might be TRBD2 (6 bases). The CDR3 is 16 amino acids. The V gene lost 1 base and the J gene lost 3 bases, with 15 bases spanning the gap. Germline V lookup: CDR1 SNHLY, CDR2 FYNNEI. The CDR3 sequence: CASSEGYLGGEETQYF. The CDR3 DNA sequence: TGTGCCAGCAGTGAAGGGTACCTGGGGGGAGAAGAGACCCAGTACTTC.

V usage is TRBV28 and J usage is TRBJ1-1, with TRBD1 identical over 7 bases. Germline CDR1 MDHEN, CDR2 SYDVKM. The J segment lost 4 bases and the V segment lost 5 bases, leaving 7 bases of the junction unmatched. CDR3 size: 14 residues. CDR3 sequence reads: CASSLTGPATEAFF. The CDR3 DNA follows: TGTGCCAGCAGTCTGACAGGGCCTGCCACTGAAGCTTTCTTT.

This clone was recorded a few times. This sequence joins TRBV27 and TRBJ1-1; 7 bases map to TRBD1. From germline, CDR1 is MNHEY and CDR2 SMNVEV (reference sequence). The J segment lost 3 bases and the V segment lost 7 bases, leaving 11 bases of the junction unmatched. The CDR3 has 15 residues. The CDR3 DNA sequence: TGTGCCAGCACCAGGGGGGGAATACTTGACACTGAAGCTTTCTTT. Its translation: CASTRGGILDTEAFF.

The chain links TRBV4-1 to TRBJ1-2; TRBD1 matches at 7 bases. The CDR3 contains 15 residues. The V gene end was trimmed by 1 base and the J gene end by 0 bases; junction bases not matched to a gene: 2. CDR1 is MGHRA, CDR2 YSYEKL, per germline. CDR3 sequence reads: CASSQGQGANYGYTF. The CDR3 DNA follows: TGCGCCAGCAGCCAAGGGCAGGGGGCTAACTATGGCTACACCTTC.

The CDR3 DNA reads as TGTGCCAGCACCCGGGACAGCCCGAACACCGGGGAGCTGTTTTTT. Encoded protein: CASTRDSPNTGELFF. The rearrangement joins TRBV2 to TRBJ2-2; 7 bases agree with TRBD1. Looked up from germline, CDR1 is SNHLY and CDR2 is FYNNEI. This CDR3 contains 15 residues. V shed 7 bases, J shed 0 bases, and the junction held 5 bases outside the gene matches.

This clone turned up a few times. The CDR3 protein is CASSLTGNTEAFF. The CDR3 DNA sequence: TGTGCCAGCAGCTTGACAGGGAACACTGAAGCTTTCTTT. The chain couples TRBV11-2 to TRBJ1-1; TRBD1 is a possible D gene (6 bases). CDR1 SGHAT and CDR2 FQNNGV come from the germline V gene. This CDR3 has 13 residues. The V gene lost 3 bases and the J gene lost 1 base, with 6 bases spanning the gap.

The V gene is TRBV5-6, the J gene TRBJ2-2; unclear D gene. CDR1 and CDR2 from the germline V gene are SGHDT and YYEEEE. CDR3 length: 16 residues. V gave up 3 bases and J gave up 0 bases, with 12 bases separating them. The chain's CDR3 is CASSYLGISNTGELFF. In nucleotides, the CDR3 is TGTGCCAGCAGCTATCTGGGCATTTCGAACACCGGGGAGCTGTTTTTT.

This clone was detected once. The rearrangement links TRBV6-5 to TRBJ2-1, with TRBD2 as a possible D gene (6 bases). V dropped 7 bases and J dropped 7 bases, with 8 bases sitting between them. The CDR3 length is 11 residues. Germline CDR1 and CDR2: MNHEY and SVGAGI. The CDR3 sequence: CASNRGNEQFF. CDR3 bases: TGTGCCAGCAATCGGGGGAATGAGCAGTTCTTC.

On this clone: One end of the junction fails to match germline, which may point to a read error. This chain joins TRBV10-3 and TRBJ1-1; D may be TRBD1 (6 bases). CDR1 is ENHRY and CDR2 is SYGVKD in the germline V gene. The CDR3 totals 15 residues. DNA for the CDR3: TGTGCCAGCAGTTCCCGGACAGCTTTGAACACTGAAGCTTTCTTT. It translates to CASSSRTALNTEAFF.

The rearrangement joins TRBV27 to TRBJ1-1; weak D call: TRBD1 (5 bases). The CDR3 extends over 13 amino acids. Germline V CDR1 and CDR2: MNHEY, SMNVEV (reference sequence). Trimming took off 3 bases at V and 8 bases at J, with 13 bases between the two ends. CDR3 in amino acids: CASSFPGRGEAFF. CDR3 bases: TGTGCCAGCAGTTTCCCAGGACGGGGGGAAGCTTTCTTT.

This chain uses TRBV5-6 with TRBJ1-5; tentatively, D is TRBD1 (6 bases). Germline CDR1 SGHDT, CDR2 YYEEEE. There are 16 residues in the CDR3. Trimming removed 1 base from V and 1 base from J, with 12 bases in between. CDR3 sequence reads: CASSLNAGGSNQPQHF. In DNA form, the CDR3 reads TGTGCCAGCAGCTTGAACGCGGGGGGCAGCAATCAGCCCCAGCATTTT.